This TCR beta chain was found in a study of CD8 T cells in Susac syndrome. The authors reverse transcribed roughly 0.5 to 1 ug RNA with random hexamers. MiXCR, run by TCRdb on the immunoSEQ multiplex PCR reads, gives a single entry per CDR3 protein. The data contain 130,000 to 150,000 distinct CDR3 sequences, approximately 94% of them singletons. Sequencing was done on a sample of CD4+ T cells from PBMCs. The receptor was derived from a human donor in good health.

The CDR3 DNA is TGTGCCAGCAGCTTAGACCTAGCGAAACATGAGCAGTTCTTC. The encoded protein is CASSLDLAKHEQFF. The chain joins TRBV7-9 to TRBJ2-1, with TRBD2 as a possible D gene (6 bases). V lost 1 base to trimming and J lost 8 bases, with 12 bases between them. Germline V gene lookup returns CDR1 SEHNR and CDR2 FQNEAQ (reference sequence). The CDR3 sequence is 14 residues long.